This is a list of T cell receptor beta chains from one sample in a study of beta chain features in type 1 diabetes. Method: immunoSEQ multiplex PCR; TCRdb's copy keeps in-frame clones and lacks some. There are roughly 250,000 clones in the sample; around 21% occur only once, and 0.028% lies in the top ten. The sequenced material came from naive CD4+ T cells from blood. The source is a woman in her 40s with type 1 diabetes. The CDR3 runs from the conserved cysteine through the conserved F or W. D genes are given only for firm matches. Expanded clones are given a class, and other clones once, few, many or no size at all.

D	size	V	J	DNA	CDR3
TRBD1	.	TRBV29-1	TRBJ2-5	TGCAGCGTTGTGGGGGACCGGGACAGGGGGGAGACCCAGTACTTC	CSVVGDRDRGETQYF
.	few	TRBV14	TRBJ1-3	TGTGCCAGCAGCCACACTGGAAACACCATATATTTT	CASSHTGNTIYF
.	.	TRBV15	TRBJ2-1	TGTGCCACCTCTACGGGACAAGACTACAATGAGCAGTTCTTC	CATSTGQDYNEQFF
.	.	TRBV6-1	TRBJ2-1	TGTGCCAGCTCACCAACTAGGGTTGGCAGCAATGAGCAGTTCTTC	CASSPTRVGSNEQFF
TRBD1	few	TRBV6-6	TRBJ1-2	TGTGCCAGCAGTACCCCCGGGACAGGGACCTACACCTTC	CASSTPGTGTYTF
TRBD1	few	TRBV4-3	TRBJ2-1	TGCGCCAGCGCCCAGACAGGGACCTACAATGAGCAGTTCTTC	CASAQTGTYNEQFF
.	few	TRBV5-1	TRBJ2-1	TGCGCCAGCAGCTTGGATGGCAGCAGGGAGCAGTTCTTC	CASSLDGSREQFF
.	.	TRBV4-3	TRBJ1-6	TGCGCCAGCAGCCAGACGGGGAACTATAATTCACCCCTCCACTTT	CASSQTGNYNSPLHF
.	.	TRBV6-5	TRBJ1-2	TGTGCCAGCAGTTACTCGCGGGGGCAGGGCTACACCTTC	CASSYSRGQGYTF
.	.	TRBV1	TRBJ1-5	TGCACCAGCAGCCAAGATCGCCGGGGGGCCTTTAATCAGCCCCAGCATTTT	CTSSQDRRGAFNQPQHF